The source of this TCR beta chain is a study of neurological immune-mediated disorders. Study conclusions and caveats: In multiple sclerosis patients, the repertoire cluster was unrelated to clinical or MRI findings.

As for the cDNA, it was generated by 5'RACE with 10-nucleotide random UMIs. TCRdb analysed the 5' RACE reads with MiXCR anew, one entry per CDR3 protein. The sample contains 50,000 or so distinct CDR3 sequences, around 3.9% of which appear only once. The CDR3 runs to 15 residues. In germline, CDR1 is DFQATT, CDR2 SNEGSKA (reference sequence). After removal of 0 bases from V and 1 base from J, the junction contained 3 bases not matched to a gene. This clonotype was observed many times. What it binds is not known. The material sequenced was PBMCs. The chain links TRBV20-1 to TRBJ2-1, with 7 positions matching TRBD2. This TCR came from a man aged 25 to 45 with multiple sclerosis. The CDR3 sequence is CSARDQLASYNEQFF. For the CDR3, the DNA is TGCAGTGCTAGAGATCAACTAGCGTCCTACAATGAGCAGTTCTTC.